This TCR beta chain came from a study of shared clonotypes between healthy human individuals. The overall study: Every donor yielded three CD4 naive, three CD4 memory, two CD8 naive and one CD8 memory plate.

Terminally differentiated effector memory CD45RA+ cells were left out of the naive CD8 fraction, which was CD45RO-negative and positively selected for CCR7. Remarks on this clone: The target antigen is unknown. Germline and junction disagree at one end, which may indicate a read error.

In the authors' workflow: ImmunoSEQ only sent back junction sequences with no quality scores, so filtering was done differently. Only in-frame clones appear in the TCRdb table, and some are missing; sequencing was by immunoSEQ multiplex PCR. V and J calls and clone size are copied from that table; D and trimming were computed from the DNA. The sample consists of over 2,000,000 clones, approximately 92% of them appearing once. This CDR3 spans 15 amino acids. CDR1 and CDR2 from the germline V gene are SGHTA and FQGTGA. Study-wide points: Clonotypes not shared had lower generation probabilities than those common to all four donors. How much donors shared clonotypes was expected to be affected by sequencing depth.

The clonotype comes from a young man in good health. Some clones in this sample may be carry-over from other donors' samples. The sequenced sample was naive CD8+ T cells from PBMCs. The chain joins TRBV7-3 to TRBJ2-1, with 16 bases fitting TRBD2. In DNA, the CDR3 is TGTGCCAGCAGCCCGAAGGGACTAGCGGGAGGGCCCGCGATCTTC. Its translation: CASSPKGLAGGPAIF.